The source of this T cell receptor beta chain is a study of blood T cells in healthy people across ages (dated by TCRdb to about 2015). As for the study more broadly: In model experiments, template switching captured about one uniquely barcoded TCR beta cDNA molecule for every two T cells. The donors were split into four age groups: young (average 16 years), middle-aged (about 40), aged (more than 60) and long-lived (approximately 80). Two additional independent replicas of 1 million unique cDNA reads from the same blood draw were analyzed for two donors (one aged 18 to 30 and one aged 80 or older). The study measured age-related changes in TCR beta repertoire diversity using deep sequencing normalized with unique cDNA molecular identifiers.

Here V drops 2 bases and J drops 1 base, and the junction holds 5 bases not matched to any gene. From a lookup of the germline V gene, CDR1 and CDR2 are SGHAT and FQNNGV. The CDR3 spans 16 residues, from the cysteine through the phenylalanine. CDR3 DNA is the only sequence kept; it has 48 bases, read in frame from the first base. Library creation used 5' RACE. Instrument on record: Illumina HiSeq 2500. A second roughly 6 to 12 cycle PCR used a sample-barcoded 5' primer and a J-beta primer mix. A unique molecular identifier was introduced onto each TCR beta cDNA molecule by a template-switch 5' adaptor carrying 12 random nucleotides. At least 2.5 million CDR3-containing paired-end reads were obtained from each sample. The Mint cDNA synthesis kit, primed by a TRBC-specific oligonucleotide, was used to synthesize first-strand cDNA from all RNA. After uracil-DNA glycosylase treatment, a first 18-cycle PCR used universal primers M1SS and BC2_uni_R on all cDNA. As for how the authors treated the data: For normalization, 1 million high-quality reads were randomly selected from each sample, with every read carrying a distinct molecular identifier. Reads sharing molecular identifiers were discarded rather than binned into consensus sequences. MiTCR, with a Q25 quality threshold and the strictest error-elimination algorithm, was used for CDR3 identification, clonotype clustering and error correction. A nonparametric unseen species model using Euler transformation provided a lower-bound estimate of total TCR beta diversity. The public reads were run again by TCRdb, first through fastp at Q25 and then through MiXCR, and only productive beta chains were kept. One record per CDR3 amino acid sequence lists the most common genes and DNA. TCRdb's processing, not the authors', yielded these V and J calls. The sample table contains roughly 800,000 distinct CDR3 sequences; only one count was recorded for 25% of them. Under 4.5% of the sample lies in the top ten.

Comments on this clonotype: This receptor's antigen is unknown. Base-call qualities are not available, and no considerably larger clone is one nucleotide away.

Donors were a few dozen systemically healthy Caucasian individuals from Russia aged roughly 6 to 90 years. Around 9.8 milliliters of peripheral blood were collected from each donor into EDTA-treated Vacutainer tubes. Ficoll-Paque density-gradient centrifugation was used to isolate PBMCs, with at least 7 million per sample. Total RNA, at least 5 micrograms per sample, was extracted from PBMCs with Trizol reagent. Naive CD45RAhigh/CD27high T cell percentages were measured by flow cytometry on a PBMC aliquot from every donor. Paper-wide results and their limitations: Conclusive comparison of naive and antigen-experienced compartments was prevented by the profiling of bulk unsorted PBMCs. There was a strong correlation between observed TCR beta diversity and the percentage of naive T cells measured by flow cytometry. Observed TCR beta diversity per million T cells fell roughly linearly with age, and a significant reduction was already apparent by age about 38. Total diversity estimates from one million sequenced T cells were considered lower bounds and underestimates. The long-lived group showed more naive CD4+ T cells, fewer expanded clones and increased TCR diversity than the aged group, suggesting age selection. The CMV infection status of donors was not known, potentially confounding age-related changes in expanded clonotypes.

This sample was also put to use in a study of T cells of mothers and their children. As the second publication notes: Nine systemically healthy Caucasian individuals, comprising three mothers and their six children, were included as donors. cDNA synthesis consumed the entire amount of extracted RNA, loaded at approximately 1.5 ug RNA in each 15 ul reaction. In the second PCR, the M1S primer introduced both the sample barcodes and 2-4 random nucleotides. More than 9 million TCR beta CDR3 reads were obtained from each mother, and several million reads were obtained from each child. Thymic selection shapes the output of TCR recombination in a similar way in related and unrelated pairs, and inherited differences have a minor effect. Normalized repertoire overlap was always found to be slightly, but never significantly, higher in related mother-child pairs than in unrelated mother-child pairs. With a sensitivity of approximately 96 clones per million clonotypes, no persistent microchimeric T cell clones were detected. The study used deep NGS to compare TCR beta repertoires of mothers and children, seeking features distinguishing related mother-child pairs from unrelated individuals. Mothers averaged roughly 40 +/- 4 years of age and children averaged about 10 +/- 4 years. After adapters were ligated using NEBNext reagents, the libraries underwent 100+100 nt paired-end sequencing on an Illumina HiSeq 2000. To prevent cross-contamination, the mother and child libraries were prepared one month apart and sequenced in separate runs. Each donor had between about 450,000 and 2,100,000 distinct TCR beta clonotypes identified. Naive TCR beta clonotypes were estimated from low-frequency clonotypes matched to each donor's FACS-determined naive share, without sorting.

The sequence came from a boy aged 5-17 years in good health. Input material: blood. The chain employs TRBV11-2 and TRBJ2-3; the junction holds 8 bases that match TRBD2. The CDR3 reads as follows: CASSLTPGLGTDTQYF. The DNA sequence is given as TGTGCCAGCAGCTTAACGCCGGGACTAGGCACAGATACGCAGTATTTT.